Described below is a single TCR beta chain sequence and its context. What it binds is unknown. This sample was included in a study of OX40 agonist ivuxolimab in advanced cancers. Study as a whole: The study gave patients intravenous ivuxolimab at 0.01 to 10 mg/kg every 2 weeks. Partial responses were achieved by three patients, one with hepatocellular carcinoma and two with cutaneous melanoma.

Clones were read by immunoSEQ multiplex PCR, and TCRdb kept only the in-frame ones, dropping some. The sample shows about 20,000 clones, 83% of them seen only once. Notes on the study in general: Averaged across samples, CD8+ T cells carried more expanded clones than CD4+ did.

Source: CD4+ or CD8+ T cells sorted from blood, taken in a trial of the OX40 agonist ivuxolimab. The TCR sequence derives from an adult with an advanced solid tumor such as melanoma, head and neck, liver or kidney cancer.

The CDR3 DNA sequence: TGTGCCAGCAGCCCCCGGTTAGCGGGGGGCCCTAACACCGGGGAGCTGTTTTTT. Translation: CASSPRLAGGPNTGELFF. The chain couples TRBV7-8 to TRBJ2-2; 10 bases match TRBD2. Germline lookup yields CDR1 SGHVS and CDR2 FQNEAQ. V lost 5 bases and J lost 2; bases outside the gene matches: 11. The CDR3 length is 18 residues.